Listed below are T cell receptor beta chains from one sample, sequenced in a study of blood T cell repertoires in COVID-19. TCRdb's table, derived via immunoSEQ multiplex PCR, lists solely in-frame clones and lacks some. Among tens of thousands of clones listed, approximately 85% were seen once. The sequencing sample was made of peripheral blood. The receptors derive from a human donor in a cohort sampled during active COVID-19. Both conserved end residues are part of each CDR3. D genes are given only for firm matches. Expanded clones get a size class; other rows say once, few or many, or leave the size out.

j_gene: TRBJ2-1; v_gene: TRBV5-1; d_gene: TRBD2; abundance: -; CDR3nt: TGCGCCAGCAGCTTGTGGCTAGCGGGAGCTTCCTACAATGAGCAGTTCTTC; CDR3aa: CASSLWLAGASYNEQFF
j_gene: TRBJ2-3; v_gene: TRBV27; d_gene: -; abundance: -; CDR3nt: TGTGCCAGCAGTTTCACCATGGGCCCTGGCGGGAGCACAGATACGCAGTATTTT; CDR3aa: CASSFTMGPGGSTDTQYF
j_gene: TRBJ2-7; v_gene: TRBV5-1; d_gene: TRBD2; abundance: -; CDR3nt: TGCGCCAGCAGCTTGGGGGCGGGAGGGTCCTACGAGCAGTACTTC; CDR3aa: CASSLGAGGSYEQYF
j_gene: TRBJ1-4; v_gene: TRBV5-1; d_gene: -; abundance: -; CDR3nt: TGCGCCAGCAGCTTGCCACGGGAGAATGAAAAACTGTTTTTT; CDR3aa: CASSLPRENEKLFF
j_gene: TRBJ1-1; v_gene: TRBV9; d_gene: -; abundance: -; CDR3nt: TGTGCCAGCAGCGCGCGACAGTGGAACACTGAAGCTTTCTTT; CDR3aa: CASSARQWNTEAFF
j_gene: TRBJ1-4; v_gene: TRBV11-2; d_gene: TRBD1; abundance: -; CDR3nt: TGTGCCAGCAGCCCCGACAGGGGGCGAAAACTGTTTTTT; CDR3aa: CASSPDRGRKLFF
j_gene: TRBJ1-3; v_gene: TRBV2; d_gene: TRBD1; abundance: -; CDR3nt: TGTGCCAGCAGTAGACAGGGGGCAGGTAACACCATATATTTT; CDR3aa: CASSRQGAGNTIYF
j_gene: TRBJ2-7; v_gene: TRBV28; d_gene: -; abundance: -; CDR3nt: TGTGCCAGCAGTTTGTACAGACACGAGCAGTACTTC; CDR3aa: CASSLYRHEQYF
j_gene: TRBJ2-7; v_gene: TRBV20-1; d_gene: -; abundance: -; CDR3nt: TGCAGTGGCCGACGGGAGTACGAGCAGTACTTC; CDR3aa: CSGRREYEQYF
j_gene: TRBJ2-1; v_gene: TRBV30; d_gene: TRBD2; abundance: once; CDR3nt: TGTGCCTGGAAAGCGGGGGGGCTGGATGAGCAGTTCTTC; CDR3aa: CAWKAGGLDEQFF
j_gene: TRBJ2-7; v_gene: TRBV7-2; d_gene: TRBD1; abundance: -; CDR3nt: TGTGCCAGCAGCCCCCGGACAGGGGCCTACGAGCAGTACTTC; CDR3aa: CASSPRTGAYEQYF
j_gene: TRBJ2-5; v_gene: TRBV3-1/TRBV3-2; d_gene: TRBD1; abundance: once; CDR3nt: TGTGCCAGCAGCCACAGACAGGGTTTAGAGACCCAGTACTTC; CDR3aa: CASSHRQGLETQYF
j_gene: TRBJ2-6; v_gene: TRBV6-6; d_gene: -; abundance: -; CDR3nt: TGTGCCAGCAGTTATGGGGCGGGACCTGGGGCCAACGTCCTGACTTTC; CDR3aa: CASSYGAGPGANVLTF
j_gene: TRBJ2-2; v_gene: TRBV2; d_gene: TRBD1; abundance: -; CDR3nt: TGTGCCAGCAGGAGGACAGGGGGAGGGACCGGGGAGCTGTTTTTT; CDR3aa: CASRRTGGGTGELFF
j_gene: TRBJ2-3; v_gene: TRBV5-1; d_gene: -; abundance: -; CDR3nt: TGCGCCAGCAGACGACGCCCGGGGGGCAGCACAGATACGCAGTATTTT; CDR3aa: CASRRRPGGSTDTQYF
j_gene: TRBJ1-5; v_gene: TRBV19; d_gene: -; abundance: -; CDR3nt: TGTGCCAGTAGCGCAGTTAGCAATCAGCCCCAGCATTTT; CDR3aa: CASSAVSNQPQHF
j_gene: TRBJ1-2; v_gene: TRBV19; d_gene: -; abundance: -; CDR3nt: TGTGCCAGTAGTATAGACCAGGGCCAGATATATGGCTACACCTTC; CDR3aa: CASSIDQGQIYGYTF
j_gene: TRBJ2-3; v_gene: TRBV27; d_gene: -; abundance: -; CDR3nt: TGTGCCAGCAGTCTGAGGTGGCAGTTTCCTAGAGATACGCAGTATTTT; CDR3aa: CASSLRWQFPRDTQYF
j_gene: TRBJ2-3; v_gene: TRBV2; d_gene: -; abundance: -; CDR3nt: TGTGCCAGCAGTGGCGACTACACAGATACGCAGTATTTT; CDR3aa: CASSGDYTDTQYF
j_gene: TRBJ2-3; v_gene: TRBV5-1; d_gene: TRBD1; abundance: -; CDR3nt: TGCGCCAGCAGCTTGCGGACAGGGGACACAGATACGCAGTATTTT; CDR3aa: CASSLRTGDTDTQYF
j_gene: TRBJ1-4; v_gene: TRBV28; d_gene: TRBD1; abundance: -; CDR3nt: TGTGCCAGCAGTTATGGGACAGGCCGGGAAAAACTGTTTTTT; CDR3aa: CASSYGTGREKLFF
j_gene: TRBJ2-2; v_gene: TRBV19; d_gene: -; abundance: -; CDR3nt: TGTGCCAGTAGTACCGTGAACACCGGGGAGCTGTTTTTT; CDR3aa: CASSTVNTGELFF
j_gene: TRBJ1-1; v_gene: TRBV10-3; d_gene: -; abundance: few; CDR3nt: TGTGCCATCAGTGAGTCCCCCCGGGGTAGGACTGAAGCTTTCTTT; CDR3aa: CAISESPRGRTEAFF
j_gene: TRBJ2-7; v_gene: TRBV27; d_gene: TRBD1; abundance: -; CDR3nt: TGTGCCAGCAGTTCGGACAGGGTCTACGAGCAGTACTTC; CDR3aa: CASSSDRVYEQYF
j_gene: TRBJ2-5; v_gene: TRBV2; d_gene: -; abundance: -; CDR3nt: TGTGCCGAATCAGACAGCTCGCGAACGATCAACTTC; CDR3aa: CAESDSSRTINF
j_gene: TRBJ1-5; v_gene: TRBV7-2; d_gene: -; abundance: -; CDR3nt: TGTGCCAGCAGCTTAGGCGGGGGCTTGGGGCCCCAGCATTTT; CDR3aa: CASSLGGGLGPQHF
j_gene: TRBJ2-7; v_gene: TRBV6-5; d_gene: TRBD1; abundance: -; CDR3nt: TGTGCCAGCAGGAAGGGACAGGGAAACGAGCAGTACTTC; CDR3aa: CASRKGQGNEQYF
j_gene: TRBJ2-7; v_gene: TRBV5-1; d_gene: -; abundance: -; CDR3nt: TGCGCCAGCAGCTTCGACGTCTCTAGTCTCGCCGAGCAGTACTTC; CDR3aa: CASSFDVSSLAEQYF
j_gene: TRBJ1-2; v_gene: TRBV6-1; d_gene: -; abundance: once; CDR3nt: TGTGCCAGCAGTGAGATCGGAGGTAACAACTATGGCTACACCTTC; CDR3aa: CASSEIGGNNYGYTF
j_gene: TRBJ2-5; v_gene: TRBV6-5; d_gene: TRBD2; abundance: -; CDR3nt: TGTGCCAGCAGTTACCGGGGAGGGCAAGAGACCCAGTACTTC; CDR3aa: CASSYRGGQETQYF
j_gene: TRBJ2-2; v_gene: TRBV5-4; d_gene: TRBD2; abundance: -; CDR3nt: TGTGCCAGCCATACCACTAGCGGGGGGGTCGCCGGGGAGCTGTTTTTT; CDR3aa: CASHTTSGGVAGELFF
j_gene: TRBJ1-1; v_gene: TRBV5-1; d_gene: TRBD1; abundance: -; CDR3nt: TGCGCCAGCAGCGTAGGGACAGGGGCCACTGAAGCTTTCTTT; CDR3aa: CASSVGTGATEAFF
j_gene: TRBJ1-2; v_gene: TRBV7-2; d_gene: TRBD1; abundance: -; CDR3nt: TGTGCCAGCAGCACATCCCCGTACAGGGGGCCAAACAACTATGGCTACACCTTC; CDR3aa: CASSTSPYRGPNNYGYTF
j_gene: TRBJ1-5; v_gene: TRBV6-2/TRBV6-3; d_gene: TRBD1; abundance: -; CDR3nt: TGTGCCAGCAGTTACGCAGGGACAGGGGTAGGTAAACAGCCCCAGCATTTT; CDR3aa: CASSYAGTGVGKQPQHF
j_gene: TRBJ2-1; v_gene: TRBV12-3/TRBV12-4; d_gene: -; abundance: -; CDR3nt: TGTGCCAGCAGCCAGACTTCAATTTATGAGCAGTTCTTC; CDR3aa: CASSQTSIYEQFF
j_gene: TRBJ2-6; v_gene: TRBV5-1; d_gene: -; abundance: once; CDR3nt: TGCGCCAGCAGCTTGACCACAGCCGGGGCCAACGTCCTGACTTTC; CDR3aa: CASSLTTAGANVLTF
j_gene: TRBJ2-4; v_gene: TRBV5-6; d_gene: TRBD2; abundance: -; CDR3nt: TGTGCCAGCAGCTCGGCGGGGGTCATTCAGTACTTC; CDR3aa: CASSSAGVIQYF
j_gene: TRBJ2-2; v_gene: TRBV4-1; d_gene: TRBD1; abundance: -; CDR3nt: TGCGCCAGCAGGGACAGGGGAACCGCGAACACCGGGGAGCTGTTTTTT; CDR3aa: CASRDRGTANTGELFF
j_gene: TRBJ1-3; v_gene: TRBV3-1/TRBV3-2; d_gene: -; abundance: -; CDR3nt: TGTGCCAGCAGCCAAGTCGGTAACACCATATATTTT; CDR3aa: CASSQVGNTIYF
j_gene: TRBJ2-5; v_gene: TRBV28; d_gene: TRBD2; abundance: -; CDR3nt: TGTGCCAGCAGTCCGTCGTGGGTGCGGGGGGTCACTTCCCAGGAGACCCAGTACTTC; CDR3aa: CASSPSWVRGVTSQETQYF
j_gene: TRBJ1-1; v_gene: TRBV5-1; d_gene: -; abundance: -; CDR3nt: TGCGCCAGCAGCTTAGGACATGCGAACACTGAAGCTTTCTTT; CDR3aa: CASSLGHANTEAFF
j_gene: TRBJ2-1; v_gene: TRBV28; d_gene: -; abundance: -; CDR3nt: TGTGCCAGCAGTAAGGACTACCAGCAGTTCTTC; CDR3aa: CASSKDYQQFF
j_gene: TRBJ2-2; v_gene: TRBV5-6; d_gene: -; abundance: once; CDR3nt: TGTGCCAGCAGGAGAAGTACCGGGGAGCTGTTTTTT; CDR3aa: CASRRSTGELFF
j_gene: TRBJ2-5; v_gene: TRBV5-1; d_gene: TRBD1; abundance: once; CDR3nt: TGCGCCAGCAGCTTGGACACAGGGGACGGAAAGACCCAGTACTTC; CDR3aa: CASSLDTGDGKTQYF
j_gene: TRBJ1-5; v_gene: TRBV7-8; d_gene: TRBD1; abundance: -; CDR3nt: TGTGCCAGCAGCTCTCTCGGGACAGTTAGCAATCAGCCCCAGCATTTT; CDR3aa: CASSSLGTVSNQPQHF
j_gene: TRBJ1-1; v_gene: TRBV29-1; d_gene: -; abundance: few; CDR3nt: TGCAGCGTTGATGTGTGGGAGGGGAACACTGAAGCTTTCTTT; CDR3aa: CSVDVWEGNTEAFF
j_gene: TRBJ2-5; v_gene: TRBV5-1; d_gene: TRBD1; abundance: -; CDR3nt: TGCGCCAGCAGCAGAACGACAGGGGGTCGCGGAGAGACCCAGTACTTC; CDR3aa: CASSRTTGGRGETQYF
j_gene: TRBJ2-5; v_gene: TRBV7-9; d_gene: -; abundance: -; CDR3nt: TGTGCCAGCAGCCCCCAGGGGACCCAGTACTTC; CDR3aa: CASSPQGTQYF
j_gene: TRBJ1-2; v_gene: TRBV5-1; d_gene: TRBD1; abundance: -; CDR3nt: TGCGCCAGCAGCCGAAACGGACAGGGGACTTACTATGGCTACACCTTC; CDR3aa: CASSRNGQGTYYGYTF
j_gene: TRBJ1-2; v_gene: TRBV3-1/TRBV3-2; d_gene: -; abundance: once; CDR3nt: TGTGCCAGCAGCCAAGTGGGCCAGGGCACCCAAGGCTACACCTTC; CDR3aa: CASSQVGQGTQGYTF
j_gene: TRBJ2-1; v_gene: TRBV19; d_gene: TRBD2; abundance: -; CDR3nt: TGTGCCAGTAGTACTAGCGGGAATGAGCAGTTCTTC; CDR3aa: CASSTSGNEQFF